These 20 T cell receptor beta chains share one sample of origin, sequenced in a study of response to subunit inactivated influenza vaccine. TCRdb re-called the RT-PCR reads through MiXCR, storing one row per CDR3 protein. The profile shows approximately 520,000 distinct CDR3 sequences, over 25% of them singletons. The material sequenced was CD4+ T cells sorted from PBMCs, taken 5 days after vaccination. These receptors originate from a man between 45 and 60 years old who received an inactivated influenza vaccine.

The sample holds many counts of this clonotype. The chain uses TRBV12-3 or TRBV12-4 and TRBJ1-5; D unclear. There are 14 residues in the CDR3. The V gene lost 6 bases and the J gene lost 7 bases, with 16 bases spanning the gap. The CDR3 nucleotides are TGTGCCAGCAGCCGAACGGGAAGAGTCCAGCCCCAGCATTTT. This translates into CASSRTGRVQPQHF.

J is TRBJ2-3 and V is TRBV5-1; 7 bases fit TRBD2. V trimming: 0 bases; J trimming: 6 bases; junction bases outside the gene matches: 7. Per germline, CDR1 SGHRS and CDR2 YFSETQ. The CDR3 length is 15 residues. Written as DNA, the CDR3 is TGCGCCAGCAGCTTGGGGACTAGAGCGTCGGATACGCAGTATTTT. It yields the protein CASSLGTRASDTQYF. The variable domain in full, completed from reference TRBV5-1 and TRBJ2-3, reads KAGVTQTPRYLIKTRGQQVTLSCSPISGHRSVSWYQQTPGQGLQFLFEYFSETQRNKGNFPGRFSGRQFSNSRSEMNVSTLELGDSALYLCASSLGTRASDTQYFGPGTRLTVL.

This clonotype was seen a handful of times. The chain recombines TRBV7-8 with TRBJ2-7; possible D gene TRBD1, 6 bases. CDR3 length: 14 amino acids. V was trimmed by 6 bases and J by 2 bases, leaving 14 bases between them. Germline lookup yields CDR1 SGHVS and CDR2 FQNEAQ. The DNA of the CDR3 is TGTGCCAGCAGGAAACAGGGTTCTACCTACGAGCAGTACTTC. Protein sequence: CASRKQGSTYEQYF.

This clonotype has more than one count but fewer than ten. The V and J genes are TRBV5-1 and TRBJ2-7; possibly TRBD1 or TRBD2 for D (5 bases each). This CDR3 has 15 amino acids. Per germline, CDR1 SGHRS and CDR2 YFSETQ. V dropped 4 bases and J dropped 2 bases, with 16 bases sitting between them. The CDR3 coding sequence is TGCGCCAGCAGCGGTAATCCGGGACGGACCTACGAGCAGTACTTC. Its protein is CASSGNPGRTYEQYF.

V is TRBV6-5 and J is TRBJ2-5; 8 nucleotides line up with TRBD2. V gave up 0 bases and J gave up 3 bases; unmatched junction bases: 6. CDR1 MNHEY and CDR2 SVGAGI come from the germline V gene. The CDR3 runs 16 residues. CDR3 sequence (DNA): TGTGCCAGCAGTTACTCTTTCGGGGGGGGGAAAGAGACCCAGTACTTC. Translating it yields CASSYSFGGGKETQYF.

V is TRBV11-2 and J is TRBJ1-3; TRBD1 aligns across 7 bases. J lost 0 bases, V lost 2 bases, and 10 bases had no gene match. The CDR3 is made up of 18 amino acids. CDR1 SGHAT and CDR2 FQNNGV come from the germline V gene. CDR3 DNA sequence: TGTGCCAGCAGCTTAAGGGGGACAGTTGACTTCTCTGGAAACACCATATATTTT. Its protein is CASSLRGTVDFSGNTIYF.

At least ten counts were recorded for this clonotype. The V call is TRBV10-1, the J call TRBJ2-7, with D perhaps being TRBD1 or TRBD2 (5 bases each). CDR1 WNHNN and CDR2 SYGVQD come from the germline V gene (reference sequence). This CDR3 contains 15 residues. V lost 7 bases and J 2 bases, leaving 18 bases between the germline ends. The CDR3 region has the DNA TGCGCCAGCATCCCGGGACGTAAACCCGCCTACGAGCAGTACTTC. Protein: CASIPGRKPAYEQYF.

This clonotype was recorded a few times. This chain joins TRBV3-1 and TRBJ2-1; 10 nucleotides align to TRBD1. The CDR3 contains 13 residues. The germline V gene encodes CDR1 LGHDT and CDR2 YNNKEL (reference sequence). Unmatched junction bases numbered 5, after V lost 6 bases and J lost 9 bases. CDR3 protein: CASRHRDRGEQFF. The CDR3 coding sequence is TGTGCCAGCAGGCATAGGGACAGGGGTGAGCAGTTCTTC.

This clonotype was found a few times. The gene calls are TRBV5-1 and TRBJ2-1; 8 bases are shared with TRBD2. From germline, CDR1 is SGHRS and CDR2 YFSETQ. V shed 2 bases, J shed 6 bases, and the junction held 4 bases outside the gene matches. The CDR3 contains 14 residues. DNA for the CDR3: TGCGCCAGCAGCTTTGGGACTAGAGGCAATGAGCAGTTCTTC. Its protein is CASSFGTRGNEQFF.

CDR3: CASSLSPGQIYNEQFF. Written as DNA, the CDR3 is TGTGCCAGCAGTTTAAGCCCCGGACAGATCTACAATGAGCAGTTCTTC. J is TRBJ2-1 and V is TRBV28; possibly TRBD1 for D (6 bases). Germline V lookup: CDR1 MDHEN, CDR2 SYDVKM. This CDR3 comprises 16 residues. The V end lost 2 bases, the J end lost 3 bases, and 14 bases lay between the germline ends.

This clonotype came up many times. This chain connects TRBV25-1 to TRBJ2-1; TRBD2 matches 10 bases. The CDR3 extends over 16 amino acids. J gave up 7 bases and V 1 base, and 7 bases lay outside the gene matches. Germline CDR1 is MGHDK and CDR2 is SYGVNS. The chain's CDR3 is CASSEFTLAGDNEQFF. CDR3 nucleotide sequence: TGTGCCAGCAGTGAATTTACTCTAGCGGGAGATAATGAGCAGTTCTTC.

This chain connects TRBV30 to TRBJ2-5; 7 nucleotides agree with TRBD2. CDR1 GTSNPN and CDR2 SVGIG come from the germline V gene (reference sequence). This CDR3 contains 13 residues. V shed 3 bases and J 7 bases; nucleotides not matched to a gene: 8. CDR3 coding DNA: TGTGCCTGGAGATTGGGCGGGGGAGGGACCCAGTACTTC. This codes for CAWRLGGGGTQYF.

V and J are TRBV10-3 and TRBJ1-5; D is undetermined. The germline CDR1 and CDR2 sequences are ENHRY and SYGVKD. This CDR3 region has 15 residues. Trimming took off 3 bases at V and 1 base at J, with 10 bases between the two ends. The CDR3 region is CAISETSRSNQPQHF. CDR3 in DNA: TGTGCCATCAGTGAAACCTCCCGAAGCAATCAGCCCCAGCATTTT.

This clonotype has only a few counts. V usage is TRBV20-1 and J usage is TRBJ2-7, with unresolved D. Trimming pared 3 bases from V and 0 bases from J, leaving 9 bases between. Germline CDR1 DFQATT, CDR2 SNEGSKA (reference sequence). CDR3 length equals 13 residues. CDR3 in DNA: TGCAGTGCTAGTGACTCCCTCTCCTACGAGCAGTACTTC. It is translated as CSASDSLSYEQYF.

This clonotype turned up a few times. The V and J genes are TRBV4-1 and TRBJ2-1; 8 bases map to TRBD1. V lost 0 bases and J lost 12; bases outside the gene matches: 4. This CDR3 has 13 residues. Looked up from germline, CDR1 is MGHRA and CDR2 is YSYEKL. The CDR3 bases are TGCGCCAGCAGCCAAGATCTGGGGACAGGGCAGTTCTTC. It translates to CASSQDLGTGQFF.

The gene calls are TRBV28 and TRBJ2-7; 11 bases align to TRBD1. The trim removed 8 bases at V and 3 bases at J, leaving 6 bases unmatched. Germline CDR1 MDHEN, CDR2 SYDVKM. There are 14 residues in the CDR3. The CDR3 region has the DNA TGTGCCAGCCGCCGGACAGGGGGCTACTACGAGCAGTACTTC. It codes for CASRRTGGYYEQYF.

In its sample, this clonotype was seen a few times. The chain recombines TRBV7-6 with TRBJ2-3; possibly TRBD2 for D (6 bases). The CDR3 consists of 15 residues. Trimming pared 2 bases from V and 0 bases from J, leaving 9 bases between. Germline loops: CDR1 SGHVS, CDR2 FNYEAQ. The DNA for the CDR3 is TGTGCCAGCAGCTTACGGACTACTAGCACAGATACGCAGTATTTT. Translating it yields CASSLRTTSTDTQYF. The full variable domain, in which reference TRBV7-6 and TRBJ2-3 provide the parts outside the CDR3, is GAGVSQSPRYKVTKRGQDVALRCDPISGHVSLYWYRQALGQGPEFLTYFNYEAQQDKSGLPNDRFSAERPEGSISTLTIQRTEQRDSAMYRCASSLRTTSTDTQYFGPGTRLTVL.

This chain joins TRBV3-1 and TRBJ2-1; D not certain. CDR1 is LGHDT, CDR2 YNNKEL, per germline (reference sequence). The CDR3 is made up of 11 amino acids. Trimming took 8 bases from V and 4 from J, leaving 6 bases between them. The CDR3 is CASGDYNEQFF. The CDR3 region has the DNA TGTGCCAGCGGGGATTACAATGAGCAGTTCTTC.

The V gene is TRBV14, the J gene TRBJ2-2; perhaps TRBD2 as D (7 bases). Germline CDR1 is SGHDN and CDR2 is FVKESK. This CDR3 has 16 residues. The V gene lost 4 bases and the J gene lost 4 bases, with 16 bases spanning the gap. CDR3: CASSRPTGGGTGELFF. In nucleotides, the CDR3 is TGTGCCAGCAGCCGCCCCACGGGGGGCGGCACCGGGGAGCTGTTTTTT.

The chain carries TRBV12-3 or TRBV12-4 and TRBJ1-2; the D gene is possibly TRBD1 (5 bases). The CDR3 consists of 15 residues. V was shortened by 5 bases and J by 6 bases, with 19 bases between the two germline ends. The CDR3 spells CASSPTEGGGNGYTF. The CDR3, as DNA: TGTGCCAGCAGTCCCACAGAGGGTGGGGGGAATGGCTACACCTTC.